The clone carrying this TCR beta chain was found a few times. Antigen unknown. The record originates from a study of spatial heterogeneity in lung cancer. About the study: Those follow-up PBMC samples that were available underwent sequencing, at a median interval of roughly two years following resection. Study-wide results and limits: Whereas they appeared in blood less at follow-up, ubiquitous expanded tumor TCRs appeared there more at resection.

TCRdb analysed the 5' RACE reads with MiXCR anew, one entry per CDR3 protein. The table includes some 110,000 distinct CDR3 sequences, less than 15% detected once. Germline CDR1 reads DFQATT; CDR2 reads SNEGSKA (reference sequence). The CDR3 runs to 17 residues. The germline V and J ends were trimmed by 5 bases and 1 base, with 24 bases remaining between them. The sample's time point: blood at routine non-recurrence follow-up after resection. Tumor, nontumor lung or frozen PBMC supplied whole RNA that was sequenced unsorted. The receptor comes from a male donor with early-stage non-small cell lung cancer. The sample in question was PBMCs, obtained at follow-up. The gene calls are TRBV20-1 and TRBJ2-7; D is unclear. Here the CDR3 DNA reads TGCAGTGCTCGGCCCCCCAGCTCTAGGGCGTCGTCCTACGAGCAGTACTTC. Protein product: CSARPPSSRASSYEQYF.